This record looks at one TCR beta chain sequence and its context. This sample is drawn from a study of blood T cell repertoires in COVID-19. How the authors handled the data: Amplification with reference gene primers provided the estimates of nucleated cell counts. Repertoires were generated with immunoSEQ multiplex PCR, while TCRdb's copy carries only in-frame clones and drops some. The DNA was the basis for D and trimming; V, J and clone size are from that table. The sample yields 75,000 to 80,000 clones, 88% seen once. Trimming at V came to 4 bases and at J to 7 bases, leaving 8 bases not matched to a gene. This CDR3 has 14 amino acids. The V gene's germline CDR1 is LNHDA and CDR2 SQIVND (reference sequence).

The receptor comes from a human donor in a cohort sampled during active COVID-19. The gene calls are TRBV19 and TRBJ1-2; TRBD1 agrees at 8 bases. The source material was peripheral blood. In DNA form, the CDR3 reads TGTGCCAGTAGTAACCCAAGCAGGGGGCTTGGCTACACCTTC. This codes for CASSNPSRGLGYTF.